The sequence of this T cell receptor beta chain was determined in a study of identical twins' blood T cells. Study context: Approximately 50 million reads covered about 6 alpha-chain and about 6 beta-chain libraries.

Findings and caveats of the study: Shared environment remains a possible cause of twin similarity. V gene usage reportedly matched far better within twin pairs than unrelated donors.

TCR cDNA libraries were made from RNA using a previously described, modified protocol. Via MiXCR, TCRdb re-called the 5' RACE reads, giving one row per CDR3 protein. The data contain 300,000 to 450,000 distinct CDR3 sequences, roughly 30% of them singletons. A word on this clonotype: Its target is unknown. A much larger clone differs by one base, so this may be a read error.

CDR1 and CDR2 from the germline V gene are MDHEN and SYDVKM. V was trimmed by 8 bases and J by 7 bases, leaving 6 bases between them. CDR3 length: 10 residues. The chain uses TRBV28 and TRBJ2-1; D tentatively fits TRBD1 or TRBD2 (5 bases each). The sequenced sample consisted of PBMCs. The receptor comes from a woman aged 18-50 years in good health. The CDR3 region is CASEGNEQFF. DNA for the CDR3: TGTGCCAGCGAGGGGAATGAGCAGTTCTTC.